This TCR beta chain was retrieved from a study of shared clonotypes between healthy human individuals. Assay used: immunoSEQ multiplex PCR; TCRdb lists only in-frame clones, some missing. Among 2.3 million or so clones listed, over 90% were seen once. J was trimmed by 6 bases and V by 5 bases; bases with no gene match: 4. From germline, CDR1 is SEHNR and CDR2 FQNEAQ (reference sequence). This CDR3 spans 12 amino acids. This clone came up once. The antigen remains undetermined. The study, taken as a whole, reports: Naive subsets generally had larger estimated richness than memory subsets. The authors sampled blood alone, and tissue repertoires likely differ. Clonotype sharing among donors was thought likely to change with sequencing depth.

The chain joins TRBV7-9 to TRBJ2-7, with TRBD1 identical over 7 bases. The TCR originated in a man aged 18 to 35 in good health. Some clones in this sample may be carry-over from other donors' samples. Sequenced material: naive CD4+ T cells from PBMCs. The subset denotes: CD45RA+ positively selected. CDR3 coding DNA: TGTGCCAGCAGCCCAGGGACAGTCGAGCAGTACTTC. Translation: CASSPGTVEQYF.